The 21 T cell receptor beta chains in this list originate from one sample, sequenced in a study of vaccination and CD4 T cells after COVID-19. Treatment denoted: roughly 11-day PBMC culture with coronavirus spike peptide pools or control peptides (ViraFEST assay). The Oncomine TCR Beta short-read assay sequenced DNA from cultured CD4+ T cells. TCRdb called the PCR reads again in MiXCR, with one record for every CDR3 protein. The sample has fewer than 15,000 distinct CDR3 sequences, less than 70% seen once; the top ten hold roughly a sixth. For these receptors, no antigen is known. Sequenced input: CD4+ T cells from blood, cultured in vitro. These receptors all come from a human donor who had recovered from COVID-19.

The V call is TRBV24-1, the J call TRBJ2-7, with TRBD2 matching 11 bases. Germline V gene data show CDR1 as KGHDR and CDR2 as SFDVKD. The CDR3 extends over 17 amino acids. V shed 4 bases, J shed 4 bases, and the junction held 11 bases outside the gene matches. CDR3 sequence (DNA): TGTGCCACCAGTGACTCCCGACTAGCGGGATCACATTACGAGCAGTACTTC. Translation gives CATSDSRLAGSHYEQYF.

Only one count was recorded for this clonotype. The chain uses TRBV19 and TRBJ2-2, with D possibly matching TRBD2 (6 bases). The germline V and J ends were trimmed by 0 bases and 5 bases, with 19 bases remaining between them. The CDR3 covers 18 residues. CDR1 LNHDA and CDR2 SQIVND come from the germline V gene (reference sequence). CDR3 sequence: CASSIDRGSVEGTGELFF. In nucleotides, the CDR3 is TGTGCCAGTAGTATAGATCGGGGGTCCGTGGAAGGAACCGGGGAGCTGTTTTTT.

This chain links TRBV19 with TRBJ2-7, with 8 bases that match TRBD2. There are 17 residues in the CDR3. Trimming took 2 bases from V and 2 from J; bases not matched to a gene: 11. The germline V gene has CDR1 LNHDA and CDR2 SQIVND (reference sequence). Here the CDR3 reads CASSISLGTSGAYEQYF. The CDR3 DNA is TGTGCCAGTAGTATAAGTCTGGGGACTAGTGGGGCCTACGAGCAGTACTTC.

This sequence joins TRBV27 and TRBJ2-7; D assignment may be TRBD1 or TRBD2 (7 bases each). This CDR3 is 15 amino acids long. V was trimmed by 3 bases and J by 0 bases, leaving 12 bases between them. Germline lookup yields CDR1 MNHEY and CDR2 SMNVEV (reference sequence). CDR3 bases: TGTGCCAGCAGTTTCAGGGGGGACTACTCCTACGAGCAGTACTTC. Encoded protein: CASSFRGDYSYEQYF.

The CDR3 bases are TGTGCCAGCAGCTCGCCGGTGAGCTCCTACGAGCAGTACTTC. As protein: CASSSPVSSYEQYF. The genes are TRBV7-9 and TRBJ2-7; the D is unclear. CDR3 size: 14 residues. V lost 4 bases and J 0 bases, leaving 10 bases between the germline ends. CDR1 is SEHNR and CDR2 is FQNEAQ in the germline V gene (reference sequence).

This chain joins TRBV7-9 and TRBJ2-5; TRBD2 might be the D (6 bases). Per the germline V gene, CDR1 is SEHNR and CDR2 is FQNEAQ (reference sequence). The CDR3 is 13 residues long. V was shortened by 3 bases and J by 4 bases, with 9 bases between the two germline ends. In DNA, the CDR3 is TGTGCCAGCAGCTTCCAGGGAGGAGAGACCCAGTACTTC. This gives the protein CASSFQGGETQYF.

This rearrangement joins TRBV27 to TRBJ2-7; D may be TRBD2 (6 bases). V was pared by 6 bases and J by 3 bases, with 15 bases between. Germline V gene data show CDR1 as MNHEY and CDR2 as SMNVEV (reference sequence). The CDR3 totals 14 residues. The CDR3 DNA follows: TGTGCCAGCAGCCCGGGACTGACTTTCTACGAGCAGTACTTC. Amino acid sequence: CASSPGLTFYEQYF.

Here the CDR3 DNA reads TGTGCCAGCAGCTTCTCCAGCTATGGCTACACCTTC. Translation: CASSFSSYGYTF. This chain joins TRBV11-3 and TRBJ1-2, with D unclear. CDR1 SGHNT and CDR2 YENEEA come from the germline V gene. Between the trimmed V and J ends, which lost 3 bases and 4 bases, there was a span of 6 bases. This CDR3 is built from 12 residues.

V and J are TRBV27 and TRBJ2-5; D is unresolved. Germline V gene sequence: CDR1 MNHEY, CDR2 SMNVEV (reference sequence). CDR3 size: 11 residues. With 6 bases removed from V and 1 base from J, the gap between germline ends came to 3 bases. Written as DNA, the CDR3 is TGTGCCAGCAGGCTCCAAGAGACCCAGTACTTC. Its translation is CASRLQETQYF.

The chain uses TRBV6-2 or TRBV6-3 and TRBJ1-5, with D unresolved. Looked up from germline, CDR1 is MNHEY and CDR2 is SVGEGT. V shed 7 bases and J shed 0 bases, with 10 bases lying between them. The CDR3 runs to 14 residues. DNA for the CDR3: TGTGCCAGCACCCTTGAAGATAGCAATCAGCCCCAGCATTTT. This encodes CASTLEDSNQPQHF.

This chain connects TRBV7-6 to TRBJ2-5, with TRBD1 matching over 7 bases. V lost 1 base to trimming and J lost 8 bases; unmatched junction nucleotides: 10. The CDR3 length is 15 residues. Germline lookup yields CDR1 SGHVS and CDR2 FNYEAQ. The CDR3 sequence: CASSLEGDSPPTQYF. The DNA of the CDR3 is TGTGCCAGCAGCTTAGAAGGGGACAGCCCTCCAACCCAGTACTTC.

V usage is TRBV7-9 and J usage is TRBJ2-5; D is possibly TRBD2 (5 bases). V gave up 5 bases and J gave up 4 bases, with 17 bases separating them. The CDR3 has 15 amino acids. From germline, CDR1 is SEHNR and CDR2 FQNEAQ (reference sequence). The CDR3 loop reads CASSPGTKLGETQYF. DNA of the CDR3: TGTGCCAGCAGCCCGGGAACTAAATTGGGAGAGACCCAGTACTTC.

This clonotype has a single count. J is TRBJ1-1 and V is TRBV6-1; D unresolved. Germline assignment: CDR1 MNHNS and CDR2 SASEGT. The CDR3 is made up of 13 amino acids. V lost 2 bases, J lost 4 bases, and 8 bases lay in between. CDR3 region: CASSEMRATEAFF. DNA of the CDR3: TGTGCCAGCAGTGAAATGAGGGCCACTGAAGCTTTCTTT.

The rearrangement links TRBV18 to TRBJ2-3; D is possibly TRBD2 (5 bases). Trimming left V 3 bases short and J 10 bases short, with 17 bases between. Germline assignment: CDR1 KGHSH and CDR2 LQKENI. This CDR3 has 14 residues. The CDR3 coding sequence is TGTGCCAGCTCACCGGGCAGCTTGGAGGTGGCGCAGTATTTT. This gives the protein CASSPGSLEVAQYF.

This clonotype appeared once. This chain joins TRBV11-3 and TRBJ2-3, with 7 bases matching TRBD2. Germline assignment: CDR1 SGHNT and CDR2 YENEEA. V was pared by 3 bases and J by 4 bases, with 13 bases of the junction left unmatched. The CDR3 has 17 residues. As DNA, the CDR3 is TGTGCCAGCAGCTTTACCTGGACTTCCCGGGGGGCAGATACGCAGTATTTT. Residues: CASSFTWTSRGADTQYF. Together with reference TRBV11-3 and TRBJ2-3, the CDR3 gives the full variable domain: EAGVVQSPRYKIIEKKQPVAFWCNPISGHNTLYWYLQNLGQGPELLIRYENEEAVDDSQLPKDRFSAERLKGVDSTLKIQPAELGDSAVYLCASSFTWTSRGADTQYFGPGTRLTVL.

This clonotype was found a few times. The chain combines TRBV7-6 with TRBJ2-5; TRBD2 is a possible D gene (5 bases). The CDR3 spans 15 residues. Trimming shortened V by 3 bases and J by 1 base, and 12 bases separated the two germline ends. Looked up from germline, CDR1 is SGHVS and CDR2 is FNYEAQ. CDR3 sequence: CASSFESGSQETQYF. In DNA form, the CDR3 reads TGTGCCAGCAGCTTTGAGAGCGGTTCCCAAGAGACCCAGTACTTC.

The chain joins TRBV20-1 to TRBJ1-1, with 10 bases aligning to TRBD1. V lost 2 bases and J lost 3; bases outside the gene matches: 9. Germline V gene sequence: CDR1 DFQATT, CDR2 SNEGSKA (reference sequence). The CDR3 totals 16 residues. The CDR3 spells CSARNPGQGGDTEAFF. CDR3 nucleotides: TGCAGTGCTAGAAATCCCGGACAGGGGGGGGACACTGAAGCTTTCTTT.

CDR3 sequence: CASSFGGYGYTF. The CDR3 coding sequence is TGTGCCAGCAGTTTTGGGGGCTATGGCTACACCTTC. The rearrangement joins TRBV12-3 or TRBV12-4 to TRBJ1-2, with a weak D call TRBD1 (5 bases). This CDR3 comprises 12 residues. Trimming stripped 3 bases from V and 4 bases from J, with 6 bases between.

V gene TRBV15 combines with J gene TRBJ2-7, with D perhaps TRBD1 or TRBD2 (5 bases each). From germline, CDR1 is LNHNV and CDR2 YYDKDF (reference sequence). The CDR3 has 15 amino acids. Trimming took off 0 bases at V and 6 bases at J, with 15 bases between the two ends. DNA for the CDR3: TGTGCCACCAGCAGAGAAGCTGGGGCGGGCGGCGAGCAGTACTTC. It translates to CATSREAGAGGEQYF.

This clonotype has only a few counts. The chain joins TRBV20-1 to TRBJ2-5; 16 bases fit TRBD2. CDR1 and CDR2 (germline): DFQATT, SNEGSKA (reference sequence). This CDR3 is built from 16 residues. The J segment lost 5 bases and the V segment lost 7 bases, leaving 10 bases of the junction unmatched. Here the CDR3 reads CSVRGTSGRAWETQYF. In DNA form, the CDR3 reads TGCAGTGTTAGGGGGACTAGCGGGAGGGCGTGGGAGACCCAGTACTTC.

The chain uses TRBV6-1 and TRBJ1-1; perhaps TRBD1 as D (5 bases). CDR3 length equals 19 residues. Per germline, CDR1 MNHNS and CDR2 SASEGT. V lost 7 bases and J lost 2, with 29 bases in between. The CDR3 region has the DNA TGTGCCAGCACCCAAAGCCTGCCTCGCCGGGGCCATTTTAACACTGAAGCTTTCTTT. It is translated as CASTQSLPRRGHFNTEAFF.